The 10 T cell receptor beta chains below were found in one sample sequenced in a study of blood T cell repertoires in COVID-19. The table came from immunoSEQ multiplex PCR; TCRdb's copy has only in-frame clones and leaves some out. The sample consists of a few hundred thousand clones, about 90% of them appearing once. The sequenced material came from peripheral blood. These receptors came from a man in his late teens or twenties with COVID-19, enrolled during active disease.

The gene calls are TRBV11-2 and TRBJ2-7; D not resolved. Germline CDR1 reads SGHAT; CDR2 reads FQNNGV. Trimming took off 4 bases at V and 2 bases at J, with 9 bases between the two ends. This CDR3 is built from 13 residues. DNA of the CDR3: TGTGCCAGCAGCTCCTTACTACCCTACGAGCAGTACTTC. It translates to CASSSLLPYEQYF.

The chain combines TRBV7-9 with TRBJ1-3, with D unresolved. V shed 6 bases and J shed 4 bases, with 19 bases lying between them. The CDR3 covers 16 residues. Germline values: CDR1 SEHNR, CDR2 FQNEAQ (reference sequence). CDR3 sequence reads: CASRPRAGQAGNTIYF. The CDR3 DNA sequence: TGTGCCAGCAGACCAAGGGCGGGTCAAGCCGGAAACACCATATATTTT.

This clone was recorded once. The CDR3 coding sequence is TGTGCCACCAGTGAATATCTAGCGTTATCCTACAATGAGCAGTTCTTC. It translates to CATSEYLALSYNEQFF. This rearrangement joins TRBV24-1 to TRBJ2-1; the D gene is possibly TRBD2 (6 bases). V lost 4 bases, J lost 1 base, and 13 bases lay in between. Germline V gene lookup returns CDR1 KGHDR and CDR2 SFDVKD. This CDR3 contains 16 residues.

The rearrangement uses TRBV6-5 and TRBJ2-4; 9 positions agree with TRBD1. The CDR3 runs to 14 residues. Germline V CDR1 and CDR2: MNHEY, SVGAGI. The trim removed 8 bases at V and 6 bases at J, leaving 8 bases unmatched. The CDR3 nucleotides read TGTGCCAGCCGACTGGACAGGGGTATAAACATTCAGTACTTC. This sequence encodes CASRLDRGINIQYF.

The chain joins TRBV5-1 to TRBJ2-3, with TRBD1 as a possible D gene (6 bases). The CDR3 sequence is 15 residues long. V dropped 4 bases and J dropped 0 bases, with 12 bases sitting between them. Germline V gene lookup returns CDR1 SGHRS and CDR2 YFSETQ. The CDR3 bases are TGCGCCAGCAGCCGACAGGACCGAAGCACAGATACGCAGTATTTT. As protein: CASSRQDRSTDTQYF.

The CDR3 region is CASSLDGGRSYEQYF. CDR3 bases: TGTGCCAGCAGCTTAGATGGCGGGAGAAGCTACGAGCAGTACTTC. The rearrangement links TRBV11-2 to TRBJ2-7; 7 bases agree with TRBD2. J gave up 3 bases and V 0 bases, and 5 bases lay outside the gene matches. The CDR3 consists of 15 residues. CDR1 is SGHAT and CDR2 is FQNNGV in the germline V gene. Full variable domain (outside the CDR3, taken from reference TRBV11-2 and TRBJ2-7): EAGVAQSPRYKIIEKRQSVAFWCNPISGHATLYWYQQILGQGPKLLIQFQNNGVVDDSQLPKDRFSAERLKGVDSTLKIQPAKLEDSAVYLCASSLDGGRSYEQYFGPGTRLTVT.

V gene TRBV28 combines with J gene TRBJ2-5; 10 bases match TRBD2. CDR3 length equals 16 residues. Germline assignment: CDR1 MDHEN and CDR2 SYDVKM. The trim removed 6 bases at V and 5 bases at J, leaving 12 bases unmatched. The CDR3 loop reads CASSSGASGSGETQYF. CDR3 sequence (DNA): TGTGCCAGCAGCTCCGGGGCTAGCGGGAGTGGGGAGACCCAGTACTTC. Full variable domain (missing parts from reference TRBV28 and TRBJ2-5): DVKVTQSSRYLVKRTGEKVFLECVQDMDHENMFWYRQDPGLGLRLIYFSYDVKMKEKGDIPEGYSVSREKKERFSLILESASTNQTSMYLCASSSGASGSGETQYFGPGTRLLVL.

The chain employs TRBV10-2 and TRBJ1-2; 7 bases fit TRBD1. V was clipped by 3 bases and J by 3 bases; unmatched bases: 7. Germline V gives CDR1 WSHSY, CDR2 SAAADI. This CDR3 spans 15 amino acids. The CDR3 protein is CASSEQGSQHYGYTF. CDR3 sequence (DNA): TGCGCCAGCAGTGAACAGGGGTCCCAGCACTATGGCTACACCTTC.

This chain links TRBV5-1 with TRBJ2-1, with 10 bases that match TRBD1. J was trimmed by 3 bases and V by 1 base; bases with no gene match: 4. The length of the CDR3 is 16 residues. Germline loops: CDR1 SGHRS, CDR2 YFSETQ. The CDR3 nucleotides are TGCGCCAGCAGCTTGAGGACAGGGGGAGTCTACAATGAGCAGTTCTTC. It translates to CASSLRTGGVYNEQFF. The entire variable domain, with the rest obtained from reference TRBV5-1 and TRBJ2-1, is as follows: KAGVTQTPRYLIKTRGQQVTLSCSPISGHRSVSWYQQTPGQGLQFLFEYFSETQRNKGNFPGRFSGRQFSNSRSEMNVSTLELGDSALYLCASSLRTGGVYNEQFFGPGTRLTVL.

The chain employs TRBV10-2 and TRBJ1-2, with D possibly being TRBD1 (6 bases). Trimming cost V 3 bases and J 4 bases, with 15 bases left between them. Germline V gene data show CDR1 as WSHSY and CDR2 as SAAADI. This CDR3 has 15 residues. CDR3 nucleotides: TGCGCCAGCAGTGACAGGGGACGCTTACTCTATGGCTACACCTTC. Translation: CASSDRGRLLYGYTF.